A selection of T cell receptor beta chains follows, all from one sample in a study of shared clonotypes between healthy human individuals. Measured with immunoSEQ multiplex PCR; TCRdb has only the in-frame clones, and not every one. The sample shows 850,000 to 1,200,000 clones, about 80% of them seen only once. The sample was memory CD4+ T cells sorted from blood. Receptor source: a man aged 18-30 years in good health. CDR3s include the opening cysteine and the closing phenylalanine or tryptophan. Fields, in order: V gene, D gene, J gene, clone size, CDR3 DNA, CDR3 protein. The D gene is left open where the match is weak. Clone size is stated in some rows and not others, as once, few, many or a class when expanded.

V gene: TRBV27; D gene: -; J gene: TRBJ1-4; clone size: -; CDR3 DNA: TGTGCCAGCAACGTCGGAGAACTGTTTTTT; CDR3 protein: CASNVGELFF
V gene: TRBV29-1; D gene: -; J gene: TRBJ1-2; clone size: -; CDR3 DNA: TGCAGCGTTGAAGAGCTGGGAACAGGGCTTGGTGGCTACACCTTC; CDR3 protein: CSVEELGTGLGGYTF
V gene: TRBV5-1; D gene: -; J gene: TRBJ2-7; clone size: -; CDR3 DNA: TGCGCCAGCAGCTTGGCCGCAGCGGAAAGCTCCTACGAGCAGTACTTC; CDR3 protein: CASSLAAAESSYEQYF
V gene: TRBV7-2; D gene: -; J gene: TRBJ1-3; clone size: -; CDR3 DNA: TGTGCCAGCAGCTTAGCAAGGCCGACCTCTGGAAACACCATATATTTT; CDR3 protein: CASSLARPTSGNTIYF
V gene: TRBV2; D gene: -; J gene: TRBJ1-4; clone size: -; CDR3 DNA: TGTGCCAGCAGTGAAGGGCGTAGCTTGGGAGGACTGTTTTTT; CDR3 protein: CASSEGRSLGGLFF
V gene: TRBV9; D gene: TRBD1; J gene: TRBJ2-4; clone size: -; CDR3 DNA: TGTGCCAGCAGTACCCCCCAGGGACAGGGGGGAAACATTCAGTACTTC; CDR3 protein: CASSTPQGQGGNIQYF
V gene: TRBV4-1; D gene: -; J gene: TRBJ1-2; clone size: -; CDR3 DNA: TGCGCCAGCAGCCTTGAGACGAACTATGGCTACACCTTC; CDR3 protein: CASSLETNYGYTF
V gene: TRBV7-2; D gene: -; J gene: TRBJ2-7; clone size: -; CDR3 DNA: TGTGCCAGCAGCCTAGCTACGGGGGCTTACGAGCAGTACTTC; CDR3 protein: CASSLATGAYEQYF
V gene: TRBV10-1; D gene: -; J gene: TRBJ2-2; clone size: -; CDR3 DNA: TGCGCCAGCAGTGAGTCTAACACCGGGGAGCTGTTTTTT; CDR3 protein: CASSESNTGELFF
V gene: TRBV12-5; D gene: -; J gene: TRBJ2-5; clone size: -; CDR3 DNA: TGTGCTAGTGGTTTGAAGGAGGGGAAGACCCAGTACTTC; CDR3 protein: CASGLKEGKTQYF
V gene: TRBV5-1; D gene: TRBD1; J gene: TRBJ2-5; clone size: -; CDR3 DNA: TGCGCCAGCAGCCGCGACAGGGGAGGAGAGACCCAGTACTTC; CDR3 protein: CASSRDRGGETQYF
V gene: TRBV18; D gene: -; J gene: TRBJ1-1; clone size: -; CDR3 DNA: TGTGCCAGCTCACCACTGGGGGAGACTGAAGCTTTCTTT; CDR3 protein: CASSPLGETEAFF
V gene: TRBV15; D gene: TRBD1; J gene: TRBJ1-2; clone size: -; CDR3 DNA: TGTGCCACCAGCCCCAGTTCCGGGACAGCCGTCTATGGCTACACCTTC; CDR3 protein: CATSPSSGTAVYGYTF
V gene: TRBV7-3; D gene: -; J gene: TRBJ2-1; clone size: -; CDR3 DNA: TGTGCCAGCAGCTTAGCTCCCCTGGGGAATGAGCAGTTCTTC; CDR3 protein: CASSLAPLGNEQFF
V gene: TRBV7-2; D gene: -; J gene: TRBJ2-2; clone size: -; CDR3 DNA: TGTGCCAGCAGCGCCCGTAGGACCGGGGAGCTGTTTTTT; CDR3 protein: CASSARRTGELFF
V gene: TRBV19; D gene: TRBD1; J gene: TRBJ2-3; clone size: -; CDR3 DNA: TGTGCCACTACCGATCCGGGACAGGGCACAGATACGCAGTATTTT; CDR3 protein: CATTDPGQGTDTQYF
V gene: TRBV11-2; D gene: -; J gene: TRBJ2-1; clone size: -; CDR3 DNA: TGTGCCAGCAGCTTAGATTCAACAGGGGAGCAGTTCTTC; CDR3 protein: CASSLDSTGEQFF
V gene: TRBV6-1; D gene: -; J gene: TRBJ1-5; clone size: -; CDR3 DNA: TGTGCCGTCGAGCAGGGGCGTGATCAGCCCCAGCATTTT; CDR3 protein: CAVEQGRDQPQHF
V gene: TRBV5-1; D gene: -; J gene: TRBJ2-5; clone size: -; CDR3 DNA: TGCGCCAGCTCCCCGGGGCTGCAAGAGACCCAGTACTTC; CDR3 protein: CASSPGLQETQYF
V gene: TRBV6-5; D gene: TRBD1; J gene: TRBJ1-2; clone size: few; CDR3 DNA: TGTGCCAGCAGGGCCGGACAGGGCGCTAACTATGGCTACACCTTC; CDR3 protein: CASRAGQGANYGYTF
V gene: TRBV6-5; D gene: TRBD1; J gene: TRBJ1-2; clone size: -; CDR3 DNA: TGTGCCAGCAGTCCGGGACAGGGATTTTATGGCTACACCTTC; CDR3 protein: CASSPGQGFYGYTF
V gene: TRBV5-4; D gene: -; J gene: TRBJ1-4; clone size: few; CDR3 DNA: TGTGCCAGCAGCTTGTCGAGAGGGCTCGGTGAAAAACTGTTTTTT; CDR3 protein: CASSLSRGLGEKLFF
V gene: TRBV11-2; D gene: -; J gene: TRBJ2-5; clone size: -; CDR3 DNA: TGTGCCAGCAGCTTCGCGATACAAGAGACCCAGTACTTC; CDR3 protein: CASSFAIQETQYF
V gene: TRBV7-9; D gene: -; J gene: TRBJ1-2; clone size: -; CDR3 DNA: TGTGCCAGCAGCTTAGAGGAAGGGTTCTATGGCTACACCTTC; CDR3 protein: CASSLEEGFYGYTF
V gene: TRBV7-2; D gene: -; J gene: TRBJ1-2; clone size: -; CDR3 DNA: TGTGCCAGCAGCTTAGACGCAGGGGATAACTATGGCTACACCTTC; CDR3 protein: CASSLDAGDNYGYTF
V gene: TRBV13; D gene: -; J gene: TRBJ1-6; clone size: -; CDR3 DNA: TGTGCCAGCAGCTTAGGCTACCGGGCAGGTGGTTCACCCCTCCACTTT; CDR3 protein: CASSLGYRAGGSPLHF
V gene: TRBV6-5; D gene: TRBD1; J gene: TRBJ1-5; clone size: -; CDR3 DNA: TGTGCCAGCAGCCGAACAGGGGGCCTCAATCAGCCCCAGCATTTT; CDR3 protein: CASSRTGGLNQPQHF
V gene: TRBV4-2; D gene: -; J gene: TRBJ2-5; clone size: -; CDR3 DNA: TGTGCCAGCAGCCAAGATAGTGGTACTACCCAAGAGACCCAGTACTTC; CDR3 protein: CASSQDSGTTQETQYF
V gene: TRBV12-5; D gene: TRBD1; J gene: TRBJ1-6; clone size: few; CDR3 DNA: TGTGCTAGTGGGGGACAGTCATATAATTCACCCCTCCACTTT; CDR3 protein: CASGGQSYNSPLHF
V gene: TRBV10-3; D gene: TRBD1; J gene: TRBJ2-7; clone size: -; CDR3 DNA: TGTGCCATCAGTCTCCGGGACAGGGCGCTTGACGGGCAGTACTTC; CDR3 protein: CAISLRDRALDGQYF